This T cell receptor beta chain was sequenced during a study of T cell repertoires in cytomegalovirus infection (dated by TCRdb to 2018 to 2020). About the study as a whole: Donor HLA type was relevant to the analysis, as public TCR beta signatures indicated carriage of CMV infection together with the matching HLA type.

The sequencer was an Illumina HiSeq 1500. TCRdb's own reprocessing of the public reads used fastp at Q25 and MiXCR and kept productive beta chains. Records with the same CDR3 protein are collapsed into one entry carrying the most frequent genes and DNA. The sample yields approximately 400,000 distinct CDR3 sequences; roughly 30% were counted once. Roughly 13% of the sample is held by the ten biggest clonotypes. As to this clonotype: Its antigen remains undetermined. No base-level quality is on record; no much larger clone is a single base apart.

The study at large found these results: The ex vivo response was dominated by HLA-C-restricted CMV-specific TCR beta clonotypes, which also provided the single most frequent clonotype in two of eight donors. Carriers of CMV infection plus the relevant HLA type were discriminated by the cumulative frequency of public TCR beta family members in the study cohort and in an independent roughly 370-donor cohort.

The germline V gene encodes CDR1 SGHTA and CDR2 FQGNSA. The CDR3 sequence holds 15 residues, the cysteine and phenylalanine included. Only the CDR3 DNA is retained, 45 bases long and in frame from the first base. V was cut back by 1 base and J by 3 bases, leaving a gap of 10 bases between them. The sequence came from a human donor in good health (CMV status not recorded). Some clones in this sample may be carry-over from other donors' samples. Sequencing was carried out using PBMCs. The rearranged segments are TRBV7-2 and TRBJ1-3, with an unclear D gene assignment. The CDR3 protein: CASSLEGSGGNTIYF. The nucleotides are TGTGCCAGCAGCTTAGAGGGCAGTGGTGGAAACACCATATATTTT.